This TCR beta chain was identified in a study of cytomegalovirus exposure and HLA in healthy donors. Overall study results and limits: TCR beta V segments were, for the most part, productive about 87% or about 30% of the time in an earlier analysis.

The V end was cut by 2 bases, the J end by 3 bases, with 11 bases between. In germline, CDR1 is MNHNY, CDR2 SVGAGI (reference sequence). The CDR3 has 15 residues. This clone was recorded once. Antigen unknown. A multiplex PCR was run with 60 Vbeta primers and 13 Jbeta primers. Using immunoSEQ multiplex PCR, the repertoire was profiled, and TCRdb retains in-frame clones only, with some absent. The table includes about 120,000 clones, 73% detected once. The receptor was derived from a woman aged 35 to 49 in good health and CMV-seronegative. The gene calls are TRBV6-6 and TRBJ1-5, with D uncertain. The source material was PBMCs. DNA for the CDR3: TGTGCCAGCAGTTACGAGCCCTTGTCCAATCAGCCCCAGCATTTT. This codes for CASSYEPLSNQPQHF.